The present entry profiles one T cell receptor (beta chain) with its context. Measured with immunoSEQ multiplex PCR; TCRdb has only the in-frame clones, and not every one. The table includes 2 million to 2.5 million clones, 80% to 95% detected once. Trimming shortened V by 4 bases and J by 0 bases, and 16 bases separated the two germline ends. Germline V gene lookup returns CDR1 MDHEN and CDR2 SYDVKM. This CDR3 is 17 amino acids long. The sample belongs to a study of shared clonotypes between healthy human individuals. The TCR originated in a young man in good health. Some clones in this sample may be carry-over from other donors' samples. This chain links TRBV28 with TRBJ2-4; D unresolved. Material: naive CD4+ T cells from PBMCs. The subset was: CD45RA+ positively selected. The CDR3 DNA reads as TGTGCCAGCAGTTCCTCGAGGACGGATCTAGCCAAAAACATTCAGTACTTC. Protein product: CASSSSRTDLAKNIQYF.